This T cell receptor (beta chain) is drawn from a study of cytotoxic CD8 clonotypes in ibrutinib-treated CLL. TCRdb keeps only in-frame clones here, not all; method: immunoSEQ multiplex PCR. The data show 200,000 to 250,000 clones, around 75% seen once. About this clone itself: Its cognate antigen is unknown.

Study-wide points: Clonality showed a rise at ibrutinib response that reversed toward baseline at progression.

The CDR3 sequence is 19 residues long. With 0 bases removed from V and 2 bases from J, the gap between germline ends came to 21 bases. The germline V gene has CDR1 LGHNA and CDR2 YNFKEQ. The chain couples TRBV4-2 to TRBJ2-3; possibly TRBD1 for D (6 bases). This clonotype was sampled from a human donor with chronic lymphocytic leukemia. Source: PBMCs, taken after 12 months of ibrutinib treatment. CDR3 residues: CASSQDPRDQRGITDTQYF. DNA for the CDR3: TGTGCCAGCAGCCAAGATCCGAGGGACCAGAGGGGGATCACAGATACGCAGTATTTT.